This T cell receptor beta chain appears in the sequencing data of a study of blood T cell repertoires in COVID-19. For the study at large: T cells, B-cell-depleted T cells, or PBMCs provided the cDNA or gDNA that served as material.

The CDR3 has 18 residues. Trimming shortened V by 7 bases and J by 0 bases, and 19 bases separated the two germline ends. Germline assignment: CDR1 MGHDK and CDR2 SYGVNS. Using immunoSEQ multiplex PCR, the repertoire was profiled, and TCRdb retains in-frame clones only, with some absent. The data show around 300,000 clones, with approximately 85% seen just once and around 6.9% held by the top ten. The TCR was taken from a human donor in a cohort sampled during active COVID-19. The chain has TRBV25-1 and TRBJ2-6; a possible D gene is TRBD1 (5 bases). The sequenced sample consisted of peripheral blood. CDR3 protein: CASTEHDSRSSGANVLTF. CDR3 DNA: TGTGCCAGCACCGAGCATGACAGCCGTAGCTCTGGGGCCAACGTCCTGACTTTC. Full variable domain (remainder filled in from reference TRBV25-1 and TRBJ2-6): EADIYQTPRYLVIGTGKKITLECSQTMGHDKMYWYQQDPGMELHLIHYSYGVNSTEKGDLSSESTVSRIRTEHFPLTLESARPSHTSQYLCASTEHDSRSSGANVLTFGAGSRLTVL.